This T cell receptor (beta chain) was identified in a study of identical twins. Broader study findings: Invariant cells of the MAIT and iNKT types might have partly distorted the zero-insertion analyses.

Germline values: CDR1 SGHRS, CDR2 YFSETQ. V lost 2 bases and J 8 bases, leaving 11 bases between the germline ends. CDR3 size: 13 residues. This clonotype was recorded many times. Antigen specificity is unknown. A universal primer site was created by template switching, with the cDNA bearing unique molecular identifiers. TCRdb reprocessed the 5' RACE reads via MiXCR and lists one record per CDR3 protein. Here the sample spans some 660,000 distinct CDR3 sequences, 8% to 9% being singletons. These data were likewise used in another study, on yellow fever vaccine responses in identical twins.

Source material: PBMCs. This clonotype was obtained from a woman aged 18-29 years in good health. V is TRBV5-1 and J is TRBJ2-1; unclear D gene. The CDR3 protein is CASSLIETDEQFF. The CDR3 DNA sequence: TGCGCCAGCAGCTTAATTGAAACCGATGAGCAGTTCTTC.